This TCR beta chain is from a study of T cell responses to AZD1222 COVID-19 vaccine. On the study more broadly: Second doses were pooled across both intervals (about 4 or about 12 weeks). Points from the study as a whole: Females made up more of the donors, who were largely white British, and clonal diversity may have come out too low.

Data came from immunoSEQ multiplex PCR; TCRdb stores just in-frame clones and leaves some out. The table includes about 140,000 clones, more than 80% detected once. Concerning this clone itself: What it recognizes is unknown.

Per germline, CDR1 SGHTA and CDR2 FQGNSA. The CDR3 has 12 amino acids. Trimming took off 1 base at V and 11 bases at J, with 11 bases between the two ends. The chain is built from TRBV7-2 and TRBJ1-1, with D possibly TRBD1 on 6 matching bases. The sample in question was peripheral blood, obtained on day 0 of AZD1222 vaccination. This TCR was sampled from an adult in good health. CDR3 sequence: CASSLGQGRAFF. The CDR3 bases are TGTGCCAGCAGCTTAGGTCAGGGGAGGGCTTTCTTT.